This T cell receptor beta chain was recovered during a study of blood T cell repertoires in COVID-19. Assay used: immunoSEQ multiplex PCR; TCRdb lists only in-frame clones, some missing. The table records roughly 57,000 clones, roughly 77% of them present only once. Sequenced: peripheral blood. The TCR was taken from a man in his 70s with active or convalescent COVID-19.

The CDR3 region is CAWSPHPGLAGGRGEQYF. CDR3 bases: TGTGCCTGGAGTCCACACCCGGGACTAGCGGGAGGTAGGGGGGAGCAGTACTTC. This rearrangement joins TRBV30 to TRBJ2-7, with 15 bases fitting TRBD2. The CDR3 loop spans 18 amino acids. Unmatched junction bases numbered 15, after V lost 2 bases and J lost 7 bases. Germline loops: CDR1 GTSNPN, CDR2 SVGIG (reference sequence).